Presented here are 24 T cell receptor beta chains from one specimen sequenced in a study of metastatic and nonmetastatic thyroid tumors. With MiXCR, TCRdb reprocessed the PCR reads. The data contain 35,000 to 50,000 clones, roughly 12% of them singletons. All patients reached thyroid surgery having received no treatment beforehand. The specimen sequenced was blood. The receptors were sampled from a male donor with papillary thyroid cancer or a benign thyroid nodule (not recorded which). Some clones in this sample may be carry-over from other donors' samples.

This clone was observed many times. This chain connects TRBV30 to TRBJ2-7, with 10 bases identical to TRBD1. The CDR3 is made up of 13 amino acids. The ends lost 1 base at V and 4 bases at J; junction bases unmatched: 1. Germline values: CDR1 GTSNPN, CDR2 SVGIG (reference sequence). The CDR3 reads CAWSGQGAYEQYF. CDR3 nucleotides: TGTGCCTGGAGTGGACAGGGGGCGTACGAGCAGTACTTC.

This clone was counted at least ten times. The V and J genes are TRBV2 and TRBJ1-1, with 8 bases identical to TRBD1. Germline CDR1 and CDR2: SNHLY and FYNNEI. V shed 5 bases and J 3 bases; nucleotides not matched to a gene: 5. The CDR3 sequence is 14 residues long. The CDR3 region has the DNA TGTGCCAGCAGTAAGACAGGGGCTTACACTGAAGCTTTCTTT. Encoded protein: CASSKTGAYTEAFF.

This clone has at least ten counts. This chain links TRBV5-1 with TRBJ2-5; 12 bases agree with TRBD2. V shed 0 bases, J shed 5 bases, and the junction held 8 bases outside the gene matches. The CDR3 extends over 17 amino acids. From germline, CDR1 is SGHRS and CDR2 YFSETQ. For the CDR3, the DNA is TGCGCCAGCAGCTTGGCCGTGACTAGCGGGAGCGCGGAGACCCAGTACTTC. Amino acid sequence: CASSLAVTSGSAETQYF.

This clone occurred many times. This chain joins TRBV9 and TRBJ1-2; 8 bases are a match to TRBD1. The CDR3 is 15 residues long. Germline CDR1 reads SGDLS; CDR2 reads YYNGEE. The ends lost 3 bases at V and 6 bases at J; junction bases unmatched: 10. CDR3 loop: CASSAWTGNLHGYTF. CDR3 nucleotides: TGTGCCAGCAGCGCTTGGACAGGGAATCTTCATGGCTACACCTTC.

The table lists this clone with many counts. The CDR3 loop is CASSFRVWGTDTQYF. In nucleotides, the CDR3 is TGTGCCAGCAGTTTCAGGGTTTGGGGGACAGATACGCAGTATTTT. This chain uses TRBV27 with TRBJ2-3; the D call may be TRBD1 or TRBD2 (5 bases each). This CDR3 contains 15 residues. CDR1 and CDR2 from the germline V gene are MNHEY and SMNVEV (reference sequence). Trimming left V 3 bases short and J 3 bases short, with 13 bases between.

This clone was detected many times. The chain joins TRBV20-1 to TRBJ2-3; possibly TRBD1 or TRBD2 for D (6 bases each). V lost 6 bases and J lost 3, with 22 bases in between. The CDR3 has 16 residues. Germline V gene lookup returns CDR1 DFQATT and CDR2 SNEGSKA (reference sequence). The CDR3 spells CSAPLILGGRTDTQYF. The CDR3 DNA follows: TGCAGTGCCCCACTCATACTAGGGGGGCGGACAGATACGCAGTATTTT.

This clone was recorded many times. The chain employs TRBV19 and TRBJ1-2; D gene unclear. Looked up from germline, CDR1 is LNHDA and CDR2 is SQIVND (reference sequence). V lost 3 bases to trimming and J lost 7 bases, with 12 bases between them. The CDR3 extends over 13 amino acids. This CDR3 reads CASSIVGFGGYTF. CDR3 sequence (DNA): TGTGCCAGTAGTATCGTGGGGTTCGGTGGCTACACCTTC.

This clone was seen repeatedly, ten times or more. V gene TRBV2 combines with J gene TRBJ2-1; TRBD2 matches 10 bases. V lost 6 bases and J lost 2; bases outside the gene matches: 10. The V gene's germline CDR1 is SNHLY and CDR2 FYNNEI. This CDR3 spans 17 amino acids. The CDR3 protein is CASRRTSGGRAYNEQFF. DNA of the CDR3: TGTGCCAGCAGGAGGACTAGCGGCGGCAGGGCCTACAATGAGCAGTTCTTC.

This clone appeared many times. This chain connects TRBV5-6 to TRBJ2-5; 9 bases are a match to TRBD1. The CDR3 has 16 amino acids. Trimming at V came to 4 bases and at J to 5 bases, leaving 12 bases not matched to a gene. CDR1 and CDR2 from the germline V gene are SGHDT and YYEEEE. The CDR3 DNA sequence: TGTGCCAGCAGCCCGGCCGGGACAGGGTTTTTGGAGACCCAGTACTTC. This translates into CASSPAGTGFLETQYF.

The chain employs TRBV6-1 and TRBJ1-3; D might be TRBD1 (5 bases). Trimming removed 7 bases from V and 5 bases from J, with 18 bases in between. Germline lookup yields CDR1 MNHNS and CDR2 SASEGT. The CDR3 is 15 residues long. The CDR3 here is CASIRGRFERNTIYF. The DNA of the CDR3 is TGTGCCAGCATAAGGGGCAGGTTTGAGAGAAACACCATATATTTT.

The V call is TRBV6-9, the J call TRBJ2-2, with TRBD2 matching over 8 bases. This CDR3 is 16 amino acids long. V shed 0 bases and J 7 bases; nucleotides not matched to a gene: 7. CDR1 and CDR2 from the germline V gene are MNHGY and SVAAGI. CDR3 sequence reads: CASSYSPRTSGGELFF. The CDR3 DNA reads TGTGCCAGCAGTTATTCCCCCCGAACTAGCGGCGGGGAGCTGTTTTTT.

This chain connects TRBV28 to TRBJ1-5; perhaps TRBD1 as D (5 bases). The V gene's germline CDR1 is MDHEN and CDR2 SYDVKM. There are 14 residues in the CDR3. The V end was cut by 9 bases, the J end by 10 bases, with 22 bases between. As DNA, the CDR3 is TGTGCCAGTGAGACATGGGGCGCGTTTCATCCCCAGCATTTT. It is translated as CASETWGAFHPQHF.

A remark on this clone: Just one base apart from a much larger clone, this may be a read error. The CDR3 is CASSLDAISTDTQYF. In nucleotides, the CDR3 is TGCGCCAGCAGCTTGGACGCGATCTCCACAGATACGCAGTATTTT. The chain links TRBV5-1 to TRBJ2-3; D is uncertain. Germline loops: CDR1 SGHRS, CDR2 YFSETQ. The CDR3 extends over 15 amino acids. Trimming left V 0 bases short and J 2 bases short, with 10 bases between.

This clone was seen many times. The CDR3 DNA is TGTGCCAGCAGCCGACTAGCGGGAGATGACGAGCAGTACTTC. Translating it yields CASSRLAGDDEQYF. The chain links TRBV6-1 to TRBJ2-7, with 12 nucleotides matching TRBD2. V dropped 6 bases and J dropped 5; count of bases not matched to a gene: 5. The CDR3 totals 14 residues. Per the germline V gene, CDR1 is MNHNS and CDR2 is SASEGT.

This clone showed up many times. The V gene is TRBV27, the J gene TRBJ2-2; 9 nucleotides agree with TRBD2. Germline V lookup: CDR1 MNHEY, CDR2 SMNVEV (reference sequence). The J segment lost 11 bases and the V segment lost 1 base, leaving 14 bases of the junction unmatched. The CDR3 spans 17 residues. CDR3 DNA sequence: TGTGCCAGCAGTTTATACTCTGGGACTAGCCTCCCGCAAGAGCTGTTTTTT. Its protein is CASSLYSGTSLPQELFF.

CDR3 residues: CASSGDRNSPLHF. Written as DNA, the CDR3 is TGTGCCAGCAGTGGGGACCGGAATTCACCCCTCCACTTT. The rearrangement links TRBV6-1 to TRBJ1-6, with a possible D match to TRBD1 (5 bases). The CDR3 has 13 amino acids. Trimming shortened V by 4 bases and J by 7 bases, and 8 bases separated the two germline ends. Looked up from germline, CDR1 is MNHNS and CDR2 is SASEGT.

This clone was recorded many times. Other DNA sequences from this sample encode an identical CDR3 as well. This chain uses TRBV10-3 with TRBJ1-1; maybe TRBD1 (5 bases). Trimming took 0 bases from V and 4 from J, leaving 15 bases between them. This CDR3 comprises 16 residues. From germline, CDR1 is ENHRY and CDR2 SYGVKD. The DNA for the CDR3 is TGTGCCATCAGTGAGTCAATGTGGGGGAGTGGCACTGAAGCTTTCTTT. Its translation is CAISESMWGSGTEAFF.

This clone was counted at least ten times. The chain joins TRBV10-3 to TRBJ1-1, with unresolved D. The ends were cut back, 6 bases at V and 4 bases at J, with 12 bases in the middle. Germline assignment: CDR1 ENHRY and CDR2 SYGVKD. This CDR3 spans 13 amino acids. This CDR3 is CAIRPGRGTEAFF. The CDR3 bases are TGTGCCATCAGACCAGGACGGGGCACTGAAGCTTTCTTT.

A word on this clone: A much more abundant neighbour one base away suggests this may be a read error. The chain links TRBV9 to TRBJ2-1; D uncertain. With 4 bases removed from V and 6 bases from J, the gap between germline ends came to 11 bases. The CDR3 extends over 13 amino acids. Looked up from germline, CDR1 is SGDLS and CDR2 is YYNGEE. The CDR3 sequence is CASSMSQSNEQFF. CDR3 nucleotide sequence: TGTGCCAGCAGCATGTCCCAGTCCAATGAGCAGTTCTTC.

As concerns this clone: Just one base apart from a much larger clone, this may be a read error. The chain couples TRBV7-6 to TRBJ2-3, with 12 bases matching TRBD2. V lost 4 bases to trimming and J lost 8 bases; unmatched junction nucleotides: 7. The V gene's germline CDR1 is SGHVS and CDR2 FNYEAQ. The CDR3 loop spans 15 amino acids. The CDR3 coding sequence is TGTGCCAGCAGCTGGACTAGCGGGAAGGCAGTTACGCAGTATTTT. Its protein is CASSWTSGKAVTQYF.

In its sample, this clone was seen many times. The V call is TRBV10-2, the J call TRBJ2-1, with 8 bases matching TRBD1. Germline V gene data show CDR1 as WSHSY and CDR2 as SAAADI. The CDR3 has 15 amino acids. CDR3 in amino acids: CTSGGGISSYNEQFF. The CDR3 coding sequence is TGCACCTCAGGGGGCGGGATCAGCTCCTACAATGAGCAGTTCTTC.

There are many counts of this clone. This rearrangement joins TRBV5-6 to TRBJ1-1, with TRBD1 matching over 9 bases. Germline values: CDR1 SGHDT, CDR2 YYEEEE. This CDR3 comprises 15 residues. Trimming at V came to 3 bases and at J to 0 bases, leaving 3 bases not matched to a gene. CDR3 sequence: CASSWDRELNTEAFF. In DNA, the CDR3 is TGTGCCAGCAGCTGGGACAGGGAATTGAACACTGAAGCTTTCTTT.

This clone was seen many times. The rearrangement uses TRBV13 and TRBJ1-4; D perhaps matches TRBD1 (5 bases). CDR1 is PRHDT, CDR2 FYEKMQ, per germline (reference sequence). The length of the CDR3 is 14 residues. Trimming removed 6 bases at V and 3 bases at J, with 11 bases between. The CDR3 sequence is CASRPRDSNEKLFF. The CDR3 region has the DNA TGTGCCAGCAGACCCCGGGACTCTAATGAAAAACTGTTTTTT.

As for this clone: A read error may explain this, as a much larger clone is one base away. V is TRBV10-1 and J is TRBJ1-1, with no clear D. CDR3 length: 14 amino acids. Germline values: CDR1 WNHNN, CDR2 SYGVQD (reference sequence). DNA for the CDR3: TGCGCCAGCGGTGAATTCCCCGGCGGGCTTGGAGCTTTCTTT. It yields the protein CASGEFPGGLGAFF.